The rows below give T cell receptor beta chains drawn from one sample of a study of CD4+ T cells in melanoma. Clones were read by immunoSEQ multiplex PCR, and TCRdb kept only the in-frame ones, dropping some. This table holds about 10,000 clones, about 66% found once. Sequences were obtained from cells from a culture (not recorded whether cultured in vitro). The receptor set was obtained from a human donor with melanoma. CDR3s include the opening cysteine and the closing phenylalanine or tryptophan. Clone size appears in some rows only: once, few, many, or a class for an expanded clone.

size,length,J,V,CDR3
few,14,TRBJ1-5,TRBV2,CASSGGQGRQPQHF
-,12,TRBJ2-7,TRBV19,CASSGQTYEQYF
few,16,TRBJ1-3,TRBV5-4,CASSSWTGNSGNTIYF
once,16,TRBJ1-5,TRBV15,CATSRGMAGGFQPQHF
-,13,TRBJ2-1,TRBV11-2,CASSLRVKNEQFF
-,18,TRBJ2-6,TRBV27,CASSLKGRRQSGANVLTF
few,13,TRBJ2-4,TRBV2,CASMAGPGNIQYF
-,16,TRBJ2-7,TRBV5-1,CASSLAGAGDLYEQYF
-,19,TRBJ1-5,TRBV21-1,CASSSPLENDKHSNQPQHF
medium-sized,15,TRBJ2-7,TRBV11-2,CASSSLRQGSYEQYF
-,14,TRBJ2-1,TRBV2,CASSGRGYYNEQFF
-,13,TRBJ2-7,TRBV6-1,CAISANGMGEQYF
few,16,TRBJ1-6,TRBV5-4,CASSPKKQGVNSPLHF
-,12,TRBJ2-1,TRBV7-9,CASSPLKRLQFF
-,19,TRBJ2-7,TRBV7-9,CASSLESGARVSSPYEQYF
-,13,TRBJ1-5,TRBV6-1,CASSEPGHQPQHF
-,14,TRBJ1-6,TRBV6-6,CASSYSFRDSPLHF
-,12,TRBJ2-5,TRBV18,CASSRTLETQYF
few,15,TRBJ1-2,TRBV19,CASSIPGQGAHGYTF
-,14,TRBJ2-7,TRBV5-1,CASSYSGQGSEQYF
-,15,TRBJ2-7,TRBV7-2,CASSLTSGGSYEQYF
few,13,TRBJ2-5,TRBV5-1,CASRREQDVTQYF
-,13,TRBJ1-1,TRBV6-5,CASSYSQGSGAFF
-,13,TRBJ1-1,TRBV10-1,CASSELRGAEAFF
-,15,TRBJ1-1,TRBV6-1,CASMAFRAFDTEAFF
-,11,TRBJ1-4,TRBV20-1,CSAQHVRYLFF
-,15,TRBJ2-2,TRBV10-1,CASSETSGVAGELFF
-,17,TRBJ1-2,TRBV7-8,CASSSRSAGPTNYGYTF
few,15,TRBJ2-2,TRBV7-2,CASSREVGGPGELFF
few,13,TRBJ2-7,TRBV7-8,CASSVGQAYEQYF
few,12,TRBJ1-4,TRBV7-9,CASSLQGWELFF
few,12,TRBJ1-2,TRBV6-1,CASIDRYYGYTF
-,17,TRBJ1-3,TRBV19,CASSIPPGQGMRNTIYF
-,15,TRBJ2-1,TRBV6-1,CASGGPGGRHNEQFF
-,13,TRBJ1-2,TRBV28,CASSSTGLGGYTF
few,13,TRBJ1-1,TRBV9,CASSRGMNTEAFF
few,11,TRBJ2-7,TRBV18,CASSPKDEQYF
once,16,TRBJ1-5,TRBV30,CAWSVGSRVSNQPQHF
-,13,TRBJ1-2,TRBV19,CASSIARTGGYTF
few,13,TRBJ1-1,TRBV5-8,CASSPWVHTEAFF
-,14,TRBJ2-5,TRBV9,CASSHGGPGETQYF
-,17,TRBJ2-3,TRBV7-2,CASSLLPGLVITDTQYF
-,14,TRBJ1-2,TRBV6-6,CASSYSRGVGGYTF
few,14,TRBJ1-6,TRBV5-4,CASSLSVMDSPLHF
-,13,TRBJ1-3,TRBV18,CASSPGEANTIYF
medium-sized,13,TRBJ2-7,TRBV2,CASSFPLSYEQYF
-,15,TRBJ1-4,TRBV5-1,CASSVGGILYEKLFF
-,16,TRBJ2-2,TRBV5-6,CASSLFSGIGTGELFF
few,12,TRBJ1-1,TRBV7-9,CASSPWASAAFF
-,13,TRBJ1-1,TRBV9,CASSVTFPGEAFF
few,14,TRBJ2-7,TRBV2,CASLQGWESYEQYF
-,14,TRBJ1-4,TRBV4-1,CASSQTALNEKLFF
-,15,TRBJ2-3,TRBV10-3,CAISEQGQLGGTQYF
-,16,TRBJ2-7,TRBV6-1,CASSEEVGASSYEQYF
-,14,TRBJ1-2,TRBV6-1,CASRGTGKNYGYTF
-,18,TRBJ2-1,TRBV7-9,CASSPPVLAGGRYNEQFF
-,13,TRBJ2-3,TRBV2,CASKGQITDTQYF
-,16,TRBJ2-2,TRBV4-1,CASSPLGGGATGELFF
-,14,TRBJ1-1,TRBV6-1,CASSDDRRNTEAFF